This TCR beta chain was documented in a study of blood T cell repertoires in COVID-19. Across the study: Samples representing acute and convalescent COVID-19 were sourced from the United States, Italy and Spain. T cells, B-cell-depleted T cells, or PBMCs provided the cDNA or gDNA that served as material.

The trim removed 5 bases at V and 5 bases at J, leaving 11 bases unmatched. The CDR3 has 15 residues. Germline values: CDR1 SGHVS, CDR2 FQNEAQ. Using immunoSEQ multiplex PCR, the repertoire was profiled, and TCRdb retains in-frame clones only, with some absent. The sample includes hundreds of thousands of clones, over 80% of them seen just once. This sequence was found in a middle-aged woman who had recovered from COVID-19. Sequencing was done on a sample of peripheral blood. The V gene is TRBV7-8, the J gene TRBJ2-5; TRBD1 aligns across 7 bases. The CDR3 DNA sequence: TGTGCCAGCAGCCCAAGAACTGGGACAGCGGAGACCCAGTACTTC. Encoded protein: CASSPRTGTAETQYF. Filled out from reference TRBV7-8 and TRBJ2-5, the complete variable domain reads GAGVSQSPRYKVAKRGQDVALRCDPISGHVSLFWYQQALGQGPEFLTYFQNEAQLDKSGLPSDRFFAERPEGSVSTLKIQRTQQEDSAVYLCASSPRTGTAETQYFGPGTRLLVL.